This T cell receptor beta chain was obtained from a study of blood T cell repertoires in COVID-19. About the research overall: The United States, Italy and Spain were the sources of the acute and convalescent COVID-19 samples. PBMCs, B-cell-depleted T cells, or T cells were the source of the cDNA or gDNA that made up the material.

Seattle researchers signed up patients amid active infection and tracked them longitudinally. As originally analysed: Researchers report that nucleated cell counts were estimated from reference gene primer amplification. The table came from immunoSEQ multiplex PCR; TCRdb's copy has only in-frame clones and leaves some out. Clone size and the V and J calls come from that table; the DNA yielded D and trimming. The sample carries about 360,000 clones, 75% to 90% recorded once. V was clipped by 1 base and J by 11 bases, with 8 bases between them. Germline CDR1 and CDR2: SGHDN and FVKESK. CDR3 length equals 12 residues.

Sequencing used peripheral blood. The chain employs TRBV14 and TRBJ1-4; D is unclear. This sequence originates from an older woman with COVID-19, enrolled during active disease. DNA of the CDR3: TGTGCCAGCAGCCAAGTTGCGGCCAAACTGTTTTTT. Protein sequence: CASSQVAAKLFF.